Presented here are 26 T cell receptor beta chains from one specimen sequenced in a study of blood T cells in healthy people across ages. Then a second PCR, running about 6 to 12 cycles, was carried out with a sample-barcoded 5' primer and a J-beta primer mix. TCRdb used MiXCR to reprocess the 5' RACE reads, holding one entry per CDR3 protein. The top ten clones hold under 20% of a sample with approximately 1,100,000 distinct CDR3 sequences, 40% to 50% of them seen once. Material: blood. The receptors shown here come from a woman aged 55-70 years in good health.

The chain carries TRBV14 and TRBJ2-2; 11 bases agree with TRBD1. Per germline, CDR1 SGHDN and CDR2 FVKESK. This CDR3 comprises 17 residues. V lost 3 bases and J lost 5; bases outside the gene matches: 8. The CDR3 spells CASSQMDRGRRTGELFF. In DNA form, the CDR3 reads TGTGCCAGCAGCCAGATGGACAGGGGGCGCCGGACCGGGGAGCTGTTTTTT.

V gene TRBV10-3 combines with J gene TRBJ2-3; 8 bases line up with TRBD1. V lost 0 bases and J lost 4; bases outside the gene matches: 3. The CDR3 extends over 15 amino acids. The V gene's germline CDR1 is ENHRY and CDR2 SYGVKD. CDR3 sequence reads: CAISESDRGADTQYF. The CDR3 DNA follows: TGTGCCATCAGTGAGTCAGACAGGGGAGCAGATACGCAGTATTTT.

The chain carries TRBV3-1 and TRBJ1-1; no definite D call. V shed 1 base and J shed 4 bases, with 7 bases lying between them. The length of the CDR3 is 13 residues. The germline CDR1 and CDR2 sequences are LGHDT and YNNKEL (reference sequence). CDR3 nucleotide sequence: TGTGCCAGCAGCCAAGGGACGTCCACTGAAGCTTTCTTT. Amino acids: CASSQGTSTEAFF. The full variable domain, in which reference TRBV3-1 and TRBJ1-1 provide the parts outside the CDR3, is DTAVSQTPKYLVTQMGNDKSIKCEQNLGHDTMYWYKQDSKKFLKIMFSYNNKELIINETVPNRFSPKSPDKAHLNLHINSLELGDSAVYFCASSQGTSTEAFFGQGTRLTVV.

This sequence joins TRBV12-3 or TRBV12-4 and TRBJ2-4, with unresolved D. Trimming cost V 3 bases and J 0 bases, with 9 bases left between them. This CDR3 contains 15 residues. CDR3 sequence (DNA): TGTGCCAGCAGTTTCGTGGCGGTAGCCAAAAACATTCAGTACTTC. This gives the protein CASSFVAVAKNIQYF.

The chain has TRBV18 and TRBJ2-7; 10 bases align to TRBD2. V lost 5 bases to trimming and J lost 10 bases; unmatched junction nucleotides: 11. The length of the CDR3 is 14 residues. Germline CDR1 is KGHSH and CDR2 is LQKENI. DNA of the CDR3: TGTGCCAGCTCAAAAGCGGGAGGGGAGAGCAGTCAGTACTTC. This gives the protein CASSKAGGESSQYF.

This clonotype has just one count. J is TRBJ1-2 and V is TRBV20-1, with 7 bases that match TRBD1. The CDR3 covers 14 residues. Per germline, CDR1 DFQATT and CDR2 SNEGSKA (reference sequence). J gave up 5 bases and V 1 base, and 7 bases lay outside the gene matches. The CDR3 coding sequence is TGCAGTGCTAGAGGGGGACAGAGCTTTTATGGCTACACCTTC. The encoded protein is CSARGGQSFYGYTF.

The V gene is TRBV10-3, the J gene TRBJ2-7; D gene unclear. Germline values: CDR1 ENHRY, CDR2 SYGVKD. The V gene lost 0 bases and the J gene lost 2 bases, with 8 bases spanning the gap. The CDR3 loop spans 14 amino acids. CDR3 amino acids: CAISESFQAYEQYF. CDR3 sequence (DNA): TGTGCCATCAGTGAGTCGTTCCAGGCCTACGAGCAGTACTTC.

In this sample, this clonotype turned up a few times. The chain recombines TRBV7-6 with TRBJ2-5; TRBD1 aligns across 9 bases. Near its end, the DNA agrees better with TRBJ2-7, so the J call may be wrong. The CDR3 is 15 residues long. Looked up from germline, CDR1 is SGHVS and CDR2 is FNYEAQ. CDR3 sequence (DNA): TGTGCCAGCAGCCCTCGACAGGGGGTCACTACCGAGCAGTACTTC. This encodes CASSPRQGVTTEQYF.

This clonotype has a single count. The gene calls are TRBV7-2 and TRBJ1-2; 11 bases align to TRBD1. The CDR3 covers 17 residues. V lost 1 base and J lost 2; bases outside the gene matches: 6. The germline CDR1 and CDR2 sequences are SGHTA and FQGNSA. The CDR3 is CASSLGDRGTLNYGYTF. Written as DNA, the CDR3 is TGTGCCAGCAGCTTAGGGGACAGGGGGACCCTAAACTATGGCTACACCTTC.

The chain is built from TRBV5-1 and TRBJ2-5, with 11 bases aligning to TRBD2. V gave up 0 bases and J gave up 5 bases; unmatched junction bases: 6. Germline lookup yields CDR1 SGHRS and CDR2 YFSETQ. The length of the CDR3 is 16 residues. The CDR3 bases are TGCGCCAGCAGCTTGGGAGGGACTAGCGGTGAGGAGACCCAGTACTTC. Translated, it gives CASSLGGTSGEETQYF.

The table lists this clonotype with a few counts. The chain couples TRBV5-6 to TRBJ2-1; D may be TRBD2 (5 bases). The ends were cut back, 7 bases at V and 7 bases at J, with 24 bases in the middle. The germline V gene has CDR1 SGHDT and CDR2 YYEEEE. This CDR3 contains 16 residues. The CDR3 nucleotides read TGTGCCAGCCAGGACTTAGCCCGCCTAAAAATAAATGAGCAGTTCTTC. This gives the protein CASQDLARLKINEQFF.

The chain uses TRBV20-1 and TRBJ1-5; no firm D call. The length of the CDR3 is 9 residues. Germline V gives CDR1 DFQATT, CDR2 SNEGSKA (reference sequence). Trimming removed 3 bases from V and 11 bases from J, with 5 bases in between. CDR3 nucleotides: TGCAGTGCTAGTCTCACCCAGCATTTT. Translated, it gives CSASLTQHF.

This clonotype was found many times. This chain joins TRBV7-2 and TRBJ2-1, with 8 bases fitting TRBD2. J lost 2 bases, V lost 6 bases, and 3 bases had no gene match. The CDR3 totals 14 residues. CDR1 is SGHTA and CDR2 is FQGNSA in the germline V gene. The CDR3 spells CASSLAGPYNEQFF. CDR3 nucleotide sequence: TGTGCCAGCAGTCTAGCGGGTCCCTACAATGAGCAGTTCTTC.

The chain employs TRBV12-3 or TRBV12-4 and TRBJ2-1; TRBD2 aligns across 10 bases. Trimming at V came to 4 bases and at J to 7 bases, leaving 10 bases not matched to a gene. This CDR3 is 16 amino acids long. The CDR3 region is CASSSGSRAGGNEQFF. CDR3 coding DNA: TGTGCCAGCAGTTCAGGGAGCCGAGCGGGAGGGAATGAGCAGTTCTTC.

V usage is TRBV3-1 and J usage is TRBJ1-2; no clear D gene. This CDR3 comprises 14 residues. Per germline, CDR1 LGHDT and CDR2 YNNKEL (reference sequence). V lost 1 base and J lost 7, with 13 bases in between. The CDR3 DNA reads TGTGCCAGCAGCCAAGGGCGCAGCTTTTCTGGCTACACCTTC. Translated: CASSQGRSFSGYTF.

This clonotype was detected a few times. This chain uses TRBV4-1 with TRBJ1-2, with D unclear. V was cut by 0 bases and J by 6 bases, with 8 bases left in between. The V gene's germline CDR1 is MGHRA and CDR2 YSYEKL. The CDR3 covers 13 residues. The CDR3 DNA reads TGCGCCAGCAGCCAAGATTTAGACGATGGCTACACCTTC. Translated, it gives CASSQDLDDGYTF.

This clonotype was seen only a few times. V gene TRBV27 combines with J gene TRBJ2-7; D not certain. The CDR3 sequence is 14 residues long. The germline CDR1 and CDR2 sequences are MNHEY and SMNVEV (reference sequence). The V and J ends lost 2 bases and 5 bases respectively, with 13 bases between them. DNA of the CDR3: TGTGCCAGCAGTTTACAAGGGTTTGGGGACGAGCAGTACTTC. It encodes CASSLQGFGDEQYF.

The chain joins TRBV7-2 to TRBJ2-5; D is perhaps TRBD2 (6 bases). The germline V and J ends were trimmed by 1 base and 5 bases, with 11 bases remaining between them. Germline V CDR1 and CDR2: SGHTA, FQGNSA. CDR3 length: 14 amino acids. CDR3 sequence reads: CASSLGGDAETQYF. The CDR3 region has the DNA TGTGCCAGCAGCTTAGGGGGGGATGCGGAGACCCAGTACTTC.

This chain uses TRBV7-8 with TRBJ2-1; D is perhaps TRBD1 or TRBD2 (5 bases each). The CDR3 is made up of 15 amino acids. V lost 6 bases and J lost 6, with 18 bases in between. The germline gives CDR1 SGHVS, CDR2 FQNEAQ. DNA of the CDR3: TGTGCCAGCAGTTGGTTCGGGGCAGGGATCAATGAGCAGTTCTTC. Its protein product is CASSWFGAGINEQFF.

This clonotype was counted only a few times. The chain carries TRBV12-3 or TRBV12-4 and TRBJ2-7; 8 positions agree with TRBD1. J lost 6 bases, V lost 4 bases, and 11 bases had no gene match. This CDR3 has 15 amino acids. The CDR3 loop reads CASSSRDRIWIEQYF. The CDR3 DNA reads TGTGCCAGCAGTTCCCGGGACAGGATTTGGATCGAGCAGTACTTC.

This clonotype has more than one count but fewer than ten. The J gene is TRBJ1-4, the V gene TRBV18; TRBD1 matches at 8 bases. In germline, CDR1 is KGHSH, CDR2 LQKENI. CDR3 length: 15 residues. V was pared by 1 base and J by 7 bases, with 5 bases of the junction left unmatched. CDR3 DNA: TGTGCCAGCTCACCACGGACAGGGAATTTTGAAAAACTGTTTTTT. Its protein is CASSPRTGNFEKLFF. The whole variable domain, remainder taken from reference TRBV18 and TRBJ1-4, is NAGVMQNPRHLVRRRGQEARLRCSPMKGHSHVYWYRQLPEEGLKFMVYLQKENIIDESGMPKERFSAEFPKEGPSILRIQQVVRGDSAAYFCASSPRTGNFEKLFFGSGTQLSVL.

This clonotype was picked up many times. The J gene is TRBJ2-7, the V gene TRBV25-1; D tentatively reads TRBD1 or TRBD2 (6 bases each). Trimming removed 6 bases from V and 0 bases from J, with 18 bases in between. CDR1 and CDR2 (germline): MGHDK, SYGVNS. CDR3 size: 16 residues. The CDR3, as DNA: TGTGCCAGCAGGCGAGGAGGGGGGCCCCTCTCCTACGAGCAGTACTTC. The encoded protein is CASRRGGGPLSYEQYF.

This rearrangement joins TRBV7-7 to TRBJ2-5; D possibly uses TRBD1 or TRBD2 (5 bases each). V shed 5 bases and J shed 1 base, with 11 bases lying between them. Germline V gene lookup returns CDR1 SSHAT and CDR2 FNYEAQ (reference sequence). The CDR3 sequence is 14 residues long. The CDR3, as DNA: TGTGCCAGCAGCGCCGGGACCACCCAAGAGACCCAGTACTTC. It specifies CASSAGTTQETQYF.

This CDR3 reads CASSQVTDQETQYF. The CDR3 region has the DNA TGTGCCAGCAGCCAAGTTACGGACCAAGAGACCCAGTACTTC. The gene calls are TRBV3-1 and TRBJ2-5; D gene uncertain. Germline CDR1 is LGHDT and CDR2 is YNNKEL (reference sequence). The CDR3 has 14 residues. V was cut by 1 base and J by 0 bases, with 6 bases left in between.

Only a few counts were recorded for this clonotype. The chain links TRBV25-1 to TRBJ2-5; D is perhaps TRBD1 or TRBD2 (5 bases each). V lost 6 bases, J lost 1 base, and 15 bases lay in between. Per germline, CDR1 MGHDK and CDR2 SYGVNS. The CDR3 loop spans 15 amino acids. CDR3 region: CASSEGVSVQETQYF. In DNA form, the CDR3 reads TGTGCCAGCAGCGAAGGGGTTAGCGTCCAAGAGACCCAGTACTTC. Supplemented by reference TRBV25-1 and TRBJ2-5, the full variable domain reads EADIYQTPRYLVIGTGKKITLECSQTMGHDKMYWYQQDPGMELHLIHYSYGVNSTEKGDLSSESTVSRIRTEHFPLTLESARPSHTSQYLCASSEGVSVQETQYFGPGTRLLVL.

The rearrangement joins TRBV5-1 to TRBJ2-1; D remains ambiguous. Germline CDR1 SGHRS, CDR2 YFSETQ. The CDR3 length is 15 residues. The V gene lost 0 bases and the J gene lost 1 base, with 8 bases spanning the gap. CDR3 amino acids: CASSLDGLSYNEQFF. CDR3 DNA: TGCGCCAGCAGCTTGGACGGGCTGTCCTACAATGAGCAGTTCTTC.